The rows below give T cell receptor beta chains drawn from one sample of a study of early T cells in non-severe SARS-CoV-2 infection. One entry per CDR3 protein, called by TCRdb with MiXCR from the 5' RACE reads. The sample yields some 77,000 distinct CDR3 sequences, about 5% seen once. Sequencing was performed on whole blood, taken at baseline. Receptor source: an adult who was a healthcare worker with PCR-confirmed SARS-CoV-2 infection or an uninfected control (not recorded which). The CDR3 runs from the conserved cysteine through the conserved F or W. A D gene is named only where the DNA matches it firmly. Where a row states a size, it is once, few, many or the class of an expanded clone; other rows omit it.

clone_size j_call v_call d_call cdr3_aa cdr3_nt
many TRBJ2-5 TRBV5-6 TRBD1 CASSVGTGIRETQYF TGTGCCAGCAGCGTTGGGACAGGGATACGAGAGACCCAGTACTTC
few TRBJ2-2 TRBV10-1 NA CASSESIAATGELFF TGCGCCAGCAGTGAGTCGATAGCGGCCACCGGGGAGCTGTTTTTT
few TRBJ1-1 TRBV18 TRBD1 CASLDRLRAFF TGTGCCAGCTTGGACAGGTTGAGGGCTTTCTTT
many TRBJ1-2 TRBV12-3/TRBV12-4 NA CASSFRSPSLDGYTF TGTGCCAGCAGTTTCCGCAGCCCGAGTTTGGATGGCTACACCTTC
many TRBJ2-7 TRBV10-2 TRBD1 CASSKGAEQYF TGCGCCAGCAGTAAGGGGGCCGAGCAGTACTTC
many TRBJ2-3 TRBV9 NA CASSVSSAPTDTQYF TGTGCCAGCAGCGTATCAAGCGCGCCGACAGATACGCAGTATTTT
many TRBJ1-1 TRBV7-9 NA CASSPGRGQGTTEAFF TGTGCCAGCAGCCCGGGTCGGGGTCAGGGTACGACTGAAGCTTTCTTT
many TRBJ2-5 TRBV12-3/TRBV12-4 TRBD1 CASLSQGFGETQYF TGTGCCAGCCTATCACAGGGGTTTGGGGAGACCCAGTACTTC
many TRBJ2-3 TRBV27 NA CASSLMGDTQYF TGTGCCAGCAGTTTAATGGGTGATACGCAGTATTTT
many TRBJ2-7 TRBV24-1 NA CATSDPRGAHEQYF TGTGCCACCAGTGACCCACGGGGGGCTCACGAGCAGTACTTC
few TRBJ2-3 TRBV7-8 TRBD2 CASSLARISGSTDTHYF TGTGCCAGCAGCTTAGCGCGTATTAGCGGGAGCACAGATACGCATTATTTT
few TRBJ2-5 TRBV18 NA CASSPIQETQYF TGTGCCAGCTCGCCCATCCAAGAGACCCAGTACTTC
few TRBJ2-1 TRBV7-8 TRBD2 CASSLAGGPNEQFF TGTGCCAGCAGCTTAGCGGGAGGGCCCAATGAGCAGTTCTTC
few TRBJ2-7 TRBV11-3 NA CASSLDSLDSGNEQYF TGTGCCAGCAGCTTAGATTCCCTGGACAGCGGTAACGAGCAGTACTTC
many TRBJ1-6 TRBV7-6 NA CASSPLGSPLHF TGTGCCAGCAGCCCCCTAGGTTCACCCCTCCACTTT
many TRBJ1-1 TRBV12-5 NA CASGLGLYSTEAFF TGTGCTAGTGGTTTGGGGCTTTACAGCACTGAAGCTTTCTTT
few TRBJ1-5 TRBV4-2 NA CASSQEAGLSNQPQHF TGTGCCAGCAGCCAAGAAGCGGGATTAAGCAATCAGCCCCAGCATTTT
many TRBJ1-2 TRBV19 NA CASTAAGLNYGYTF TGTGCCAGTACCGCGGCAGGGTTAAACTATGGCTACACCTTC
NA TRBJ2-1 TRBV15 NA CATSRVQRAYNEQFF TGTGCCACCAGCAGAGTGCAACGAGCCTACAATGAGCAGTTCTTC
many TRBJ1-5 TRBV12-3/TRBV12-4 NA CASSPYSGRSNQPQHF TGTGCCAGCAGTCCGTACTCGGGCAGGAGCAATCAGCCCCAGCATTTT
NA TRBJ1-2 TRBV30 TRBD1 CAWSPTIPDRGNYGYTF TGTGCCTGGAGTCCTACGATACCGGACAGGGGCAACTATGGCTACACCTTC
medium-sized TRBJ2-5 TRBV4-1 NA CASSPEPGGWETQYF TGCGCCAGCAGCCCCGAACCGGGCGGCTGGGAGACCCAGTACTTC
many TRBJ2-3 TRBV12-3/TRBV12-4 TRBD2 CASSTGTSGSVYTQYF TGTGCCAGCAGTACCGGGACTAGCGGCTCGGTATATACGCAGTATTTT
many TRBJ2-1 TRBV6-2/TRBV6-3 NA CASSYQSSYNEQFF TGTGCCAGCAGTTACCAGAGCTCCTACAATGAGCAGTTCTTC
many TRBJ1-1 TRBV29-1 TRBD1 CSVRLTGGVWNTEAFF TGCAGCGTTAGGCTTACAGGGGGCGTTTGGAACACTGAAGCTTTCTTT
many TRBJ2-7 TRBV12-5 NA CASAKSYEQYF TGTGCTAGTGCAAAGTCCTACGAGCAGTACTTC
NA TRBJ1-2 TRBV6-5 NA CASRSPSTYGYTF TGTGCCAGCAGGTCACCTTCCACCTATGGCTACACCTTC
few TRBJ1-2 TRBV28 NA CASSRSGQDGYTF TGTGCCAGCAGCCGCTCGGGGCAGGATGGCTACACCTTC
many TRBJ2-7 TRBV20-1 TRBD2 CTPLESGRNEQYF TGCACCCCACTAGAAAGCGGGAGGAACGAGCAGTACTTC
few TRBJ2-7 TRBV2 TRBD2 CASKLTSGRGYEQYF TGTGCCAGCAAGCTGACTAGCGGGAGGGGCTACGAGCAGTACTTC
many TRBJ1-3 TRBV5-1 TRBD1 CASSSGQNSGNTIYF TGCGCCAGCAGCTCGGGACAGAACTCTGGAAACACCATATATTTT
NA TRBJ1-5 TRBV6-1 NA CASSEGIIQPQHF TGTGCCAGCAGTGAGGGTATCATTCAGCCCCAGCATTTT
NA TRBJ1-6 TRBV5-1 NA CASSRDDNSPLHF TGCGCCAGCAGCAGGGACGATAATTCACCCCTCCACTTT
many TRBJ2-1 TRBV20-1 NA CSAAWQGPYNEQFF TGCAGTGCCGCCTGGCAGGGTCCGTACAATGAGCAGTTCTTC
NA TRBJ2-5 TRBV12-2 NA CASRLEGATGGPETQYF TGTGCAAGTCGCTTAGAGGGGGCGACAGGAGGTCCGGAGACCCAGTACTTC
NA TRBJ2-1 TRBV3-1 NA CASSQPRGGTSYNEQFF TGTGCCAGCAGCCAGCCTAGGGGCGGGACCTCCTACAATGAGCAGTTCTTC
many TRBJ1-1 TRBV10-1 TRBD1 CASSEYDRVTEAFF TGCGCCAGCAGTGAGTACGACAGGGTAACTGAAGCTTTCTTT
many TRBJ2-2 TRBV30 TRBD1 CAWRSGTGWTGELFF TGTGCCTGGAGATCCGGGACAGGGTGGACCGGGGAGCTGTTTTTT
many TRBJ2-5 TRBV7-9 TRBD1 CASSLGGGWETQYF TGTGCCAGCAGCTTAGGAGGGGGCTGGGAGACCCAGTACTTC
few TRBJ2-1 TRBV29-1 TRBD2 CSVGRETYNEQFF TGCAGCGTTGGGCGGGAGACCTACAATGAGCAGTTCTTC
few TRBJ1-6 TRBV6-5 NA CASSFTGSWSPLHF TGTGCCAGCAGCTTTACAGGGTCATGGTCACCCCTCCACTTT
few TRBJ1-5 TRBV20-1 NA CSAFGSNQPQHF TGCAGTGCTTTCGGCAGCAATCAGCCCCAGCATTTT
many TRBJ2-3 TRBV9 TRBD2 CASSLPAGADTQYF TGTGCCAGCAGCCTACCGGCGGGGGCAGATACGCAGTATTTT
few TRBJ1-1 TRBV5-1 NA CASSPTQRPNTEAFF TGCGCCAGCAGCCCAACCCAGAGGCCGAACACTGAAGCTTTCTTT
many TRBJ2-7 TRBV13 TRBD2 CASSPGTSFLEQYF TGTGCCAGCAGCCCCGGGACTAGCTTCCTCGAGCAGTACTTC
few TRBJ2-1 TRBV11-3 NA CASSLASEYNEQFF TGTGCCAGCAGCTTAGCTTCTGAGTACAATGAGCAGTTCTTC
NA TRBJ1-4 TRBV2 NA CASSSQPAPNEKLFF TGTGCCAGCAGCTCCCAGCCAGCCCCTAATGAAAAACTGTTTTTT
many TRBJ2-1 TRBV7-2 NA CASSDRLHEQFF TGTGCCAGCAGCGACCGACTGCATGAGCAGTTCTTC
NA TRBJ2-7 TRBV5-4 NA CASSFEAYEQYF TGTGCCAGCAGCTTTGAGGCCTACGAGCAGTACTTC
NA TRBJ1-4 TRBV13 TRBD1 CASRRQGRDEKLFF TGTGCCAGCCGAAGACAGGGGAGGGATGAAAAACTGTTTTTT